This entry lists 18 T cell receptor beta chains sequenced from one sample in a study of OX40 agonist ivuxolimab in advanced cancers. TCRdb keeps only in-frame clones here, not all; method: immunoSEQ multiplex PCR. Of about 45,000 clones listed, approximately 86% are singletons. Source: CD4+ or CD8+ T cells sorted from blood, taken in a trial of the OX40 agonist ivuxolimab. The receptors stem from an adult with an advanced solid tumor such as melanoma, head and neck, liver or kidney cancer.

The CDR3 DNA is TGTGCCACCCGGGGGCCAGGGGGCGCGGGGGGCTACACCTTC. This gives the protein CATRGPGGAGGYTF. The chain links TRBV6-6 to TRBJ1-2, with TRBD1 matching over 8 bases. The germline gives CDR1 MNHNY, CDR2 SVGAGI (reference sequence). Losses at the gene ends were 10 bases for V and 8 bases for J; bases not matched to a gene: 15. This CDR3 has 14 residues.

The chain is built from TRBV4-3 and TRBJ2-7; 8 bases agree with TRBD1. This CDR3 is built from 15 residues. The V gene end was trimmed by 3 bases and the J gene end by 5 bases; junction bases not matched to a gene: 9. CDR1 LGHNA and CDR2 YSLEER come from the germline V gene. The CDR3 spells CASSQSAGGADEQYF. CDR3 DNA sequence: TGCGCCAGCAGCCAGTCAGCAGGGGGCGCCGACGAGCAGTACTTC.

Comment on this clone: The sample has other DNA sequences that encode this CDR3 too. The chain has TRBV4-1 and TRBJ2-7; no definite D call. The V gene lost 4 bases and the J gene lost 7 bases, with 11 bases spanning the gap. Germline values: CDR1 MGHRA, CDR2 YSYEKL. The CDR3 totals 12 residues. The chain's CDR3 is CASSPDRGEQYF. DNA of the CDR3: TGCGCCAGCAGCCCGGACCGTGGAGAGCAGTACTTC.

The J gene is TRBJ2-7, the V gene TRBV7-2; perhaps TRBD1 as D (6 bases). CDR1 and CDR2 from the germline V gene are SGHTA and FQGNSA. CDR3 length: 14 residues. V was trimmed by 7 bases and J by 0 bases, leaving 13 bases between them. CDR3 region: CASTPGHGSYEQYF. DNA of the CDR3: TGTGCCAGCACCCCGGGACATGGCTCCTACGAGCAGTACTTC.

This clone is medium-sized within its sample. This rearrangement joins TRBV7-9 to TRBJ2-7, with TRBD1 identical over 8 bases. Germline CDR1 is SEHNR and CDR2 is FQNEAQ (reference sequence). CDR3 length: 17 residues. The V segment lost 2 bases and the J segment 2 bases; nucleotides outside the gene matches: 11. CDR3 region: CASSLFPGQASTYEQYF. The CDR3 coding sequence is TGTGCCAGCAGCTTATTCCCGGGACAGGCATCGACCTACGAGCAGTACTTC.

This clone turned up a few times. The chain joins TRBV4-1 to TRBJ1-1; D may be TRBD1 (6 bases). Between the trimmed V and J ends, which lost 5 bases and 4 bases, there was a span of 11 bases. The CDR3 covers 13 residues. The V gene's germline CDR1 is MGHRA and CDR2 YSYEKL. The CDR3 sequence: CASSEDSRTEAFF. Written as DNA, the CDR3 is TGCGCCAGCAGCGAGGACAGTCGCACTGAAGCTTTCTTT.

V usage is TRBV14 and J usage is TRBJ2-2; 9 bases fit TRBD2. V lost 0 bases and J lost 4; bases outside the gene matches: 6. The germline CDR1 and CDR2 sequences are SGHDN and FVKESK. The CDR3 is 17 amino acids. CDR3 bases: TGTGCCAGCAGCCAAGATCCAGCGGGAGGACCCACCGGGGAGCTGTTTTTT. It encodes CASSQDPAGGPTGELFF.

The chain uses TRBV6-6 and TRBJ1-1; D not certain. There are 13 residues in the CDR3. The germline V gene has CDR1 MNHNY and CDR2 SVGAGI (reference sequence). Trimming removed 2 bases at V and 6 bases at J, with 10 bases between. The DNA of the CDR3 is TGTGCCAGCAGTTACAAGGCCTTCGCTGAAGCTTTCTTT. Its translation is CASSYKAFAEAFF.

The rearrangement joins TRBV9 to TRBJ2-3, with 9 bases lining up with TRBD2. Germline V gene data show CDR1 as SGDLS and CDR2 as YYNGEE. Trimming cost V 0 bases and J 2 bases; bases outside gene matches: 4. The CDR3 is 16 residues long. The CDR3 region is CASSVEGGGDTDTQYF. CDR3 sequence (DNA): TGTGCCAGCAGCGTAGAGGGCGGGGGGGACACAGATACGCAGTATTTT.

The chain combines TRBV7-9 with TRBJ2-5, with TRBD2 identical over 8 bases. Trimming cost V 5 bases and J 0 bases; bases outside gene matches: 11. CDR1 is SEHNR, CDR2 FQNEAQ, per germline (reference sequence). The CDR3 is made up of 17 amino acids. The CDR3 region is CASSPVGVAGNQETQYF. For the CDR3, the DNA is TGTGCCAGCAGCCCCGTCGGGGTAGCGGGGAACCAAGAGACCCAGTACTTC.

The V call is TRBV28, the J call TRBJ1-3; D not resolved. Per the germline V gene, CDR1 is MDHEN and CDR2 is SYDVKM. This CDR3 contains 16 residues. V was trimmed by 1 base and J by 0 bases, leaving 10 bases between them. CDR3: CASSLLPSASGNTIYF. CDR3 coding DNA: TGTGCCAGCAGTTTATTGCCCAGCGCCTCTGGAAACACCATATATTTT.

V gene TRBV11-1 combines with J gene TRBJ1-1, with 7 nucleotides matching TRBD1. CDR3 length equals 16 residues. Germline V gene lookup returns CDR1 SGHAT and CDR2 FQDESV (reference sequence). V lost 5 bases, J lost 3 bases, and 12 bases stayed unmatched. The CDR3, as DNA: TGTGCCAGCAGCCCACGACAGGGATGGCATGACACTGAAGCTTTCTTT. This encodes CASSPRQGWHDTEAFF.

This clone was observed a few times. The chain couples TRBV19 to TRBJ1-6; no clear D. Germline values: CDR1 LNHDA, CDR2 SQIVND (reference sequence). This CDR3 is 12 amino acids long. V was cut by 3 bases and J by 9 bases, with 6 bases left in between. DNA for the CDR3: TGTGCCAGTAGTATCCGCGTTTCACCCCTCCACTTT. As protein: CASSIRVSPLHF. The full variable domain, in which reference TRBV19 and TRBJ1-6 provide the parts outside the CDR3, is DGGITQSPKYLFRKEGQNVTLSCEQNLNHDAMYWYRQDPGQGLRLIYYSQIVNDFQKGDIAEGYSVSREKKESFPLTVTSAQKNPTAFYLCASSIRVSPLHFGNGTRLTVT.

V gene TRBV7-2 combines with J gene TRBJ2-7; no definite D call. The CDR3 is 15 residues long. Germline-derived CDR1 and CDR2 are SGHTA and FQGNSA. Trimming took 1 base from V and 2 from J, leaving 12 bases between them. The CDR3 nucleotides read TGTGCCAGCAGCTTAGATTGGCAAATCCCCTACGAGCAGTACTTC. Translated, it gives CASSLDWQIPYEQYF.

The CDR3 coding sequence is TGTGCCACGGGACAGGGGAGTGTC. Translating it yields CATGQGSV. This chain uses TRBV11-2 with TRBJ2-7, with 10 bases that match TRBD1. Germline CDR1 SGHAT, CDR2 FQNNGV. There are 8 residues in the CDR3.

This clone was seen more than once but under ten times. The chain joins TRBV6-5 to TRBJ2-7; 7 bases align to TRBD2. Germline lookup yields CDR1 MNHEY and CDR2 SVGAGI. CDR3 length: 15 residues. V lost 0 bases and J lost 1; bases outside the gene matches: 3. The CDR3 DNA sequence: TGTGCCAGCAGTTACTCTAGCGGGTCTTCCTACGAGCAGTACTTC. This encodes CASSYSSGSSYEQYF.

This rearrangement joins TRBV6-5 to TRBJ2-7; 11 bases fit TRBD2. The CDR3 contains 15 residues. Germline CDR1 reads MNHEY; CDR2 reads SVGAGI. J gave up 1 base and V 5 bases, and 4 bases lay outside the gene matches. CDR3 amino acids: CASSKGTSGSYEQYF. CDR3 sequence (DNA): TGTGCCAGCAGTAAGGGGACTAGCGGATCCTACGAGCAGTACTTC.

The J gene is TRBJ1-2, the V gene TRBV4-3, with 9 bases identical to TRBD1. CDR1 and CDR2 (germline): LGHNA, YSLEER. V gave up 3 bases and J gave up 4 bases; unmatched junction bases: 9. This CDR3 comprises 16 residues. For the CDR3, the DNA is TGCGCCAGCAGCCAGGCCGGGACAGGGTCGGTCTATGGCTACACCTTC. Translation: CASSQAGTGSVYGYTF.